Following are 16 T cell receptor beta chains from one sample sequenced in a study of cytomegalovirus exposure and HLA in healthy donors (dated by TCRdb to about 2017). Receptors were amplified or captured by the immunoSEQ multiplex PCR assay. For the multiplex PCR, a mixture combining 60 forward primers for TCR Vbeta segments and 13 reverse primers for TCR Jbeta segments was used. Here the immuneACCESS table is served through TCRdb, limited to in-frame sequences with V and J called. Missing clones are a known gap in these copies; in checked studies unresolved V genes cover under half, and the rest lacks a known reason. A total of 160,000 or so clones appear in this sample, almost 80% of them only once. The ten largest make up 1.4% of the sample. Sequencing input: PBMCs. Receptor source: a male donor in good health and CMV-seronegative.

This clone occurred once. This chain connects TRBV4-2 to TRBJ2-1; 10 nucleotides agree with TRBD2. The CDR3 has 19 residues. Germline CDR1 is LGHNA and CDR2 is YNFKEQ. V lost 2 bases and J lost 2; bases outside the gene matches: 12. CDR3: CASSQPGGAAGGPYNEQFF. CDR3 DNA sequence: TGTGCCAGCAGCCAACCAGGGGGCGCAGCGGGAGGGCCCTACAATGAGCAGTTCTTC.

The chain is built from TRBV30 and TRBJ2-2; 7 bases are shared with TRBD1. Germline V gene data show CDR1 as GTSNPN and CDR2 as SVGIG (reference sequence). With 2 bases clipped from V and 3 bases from J, the junction kept 6 bases outside the gene matches. The CDR3 totals 15 residues. For the CDR3, the DNA is TGTGCCTGGAGTTCAAAAGGGGGCCACACCGGGGAGCTGTTTTTT. Its translation is CAWSSKGGHTGELFF.

This chain links TRBV18 with TRBJ2-1, with 13 bases aligning to TRBD2. The CDR3 has 19 residues. CDR1 is KGHSH, CDR2 LQKENI, per germline. The ends lost 2 bases at V and 8 bases at J; junction bases unmatched: 15. The CDR3 nucleotides are TGTGCCAGCTCACCATATGGACAGGGTACTAGCGGGAGGGCCGATGAGCAGTTCTTC. The encoded protein is CASSPYGQGTSGRADEQFF. Filled out from reference TRBV18 and TRBJ2-1, the complete variable domain reads NAGVMQNPRHLVRRRGQEARLRCSPMKGHSHVYWYRQLPEEGLKFMVYLQKENIIDESGMPKERFSAEFPKEGPSILRIQQVVRGDSAAYFCASSPYGQGTSGRADEQFFGPGTRLTVL.

This clone was picked up one time. This CDR3 is CASSIAAGEGRNEQYF. The DNA of the CDR3 is TGTGCCAGTAGTATAGCGGCGGGAGAAGGTCGAAACGAGCAGTACTTC. The chain uses TRBV19 and TRBJ2-7; the match to TRBD2 covers 7 bases. The CDR3 runs 16 residues. V shed 1 base and J 5 bases; nucleotides not matched to a gene: 11. From germline, CDR1 is LNHDA and CDR2 SQIVND (reference sequence).

The rearrangement joins TRBV28 to TRBJ1-3, with TRBD1 matching over 7 bases. Trimming took 10 bases from V and 1 from J; bases not matched to a gene: 10. Germline V CDR1 and CDR2: MDHEN, SYDVKM. CDR3 size: 15 residues. DNA for the CDR3: TGTGCCATCTCAGCAGGGACAGCATCTGGAAACACCATATATTTT. Protein product: CAISAGTASGNTIYF.

The chain joins TRBV6-5 to TRBJ2-3, with TRBD2 as a possible D gene (6 bases). Trimming took off 6 bases at V and 1 base at J, with 14 bases between the two ends. This CDR3 has 15 residues. Germline loops: CDR1 MNHEY, CDR2 SVGAGI. As DNA, the CDR3 is TGTGCCAGCAGGGTAGGCGGGGTCCGCACAGATACGCAGTATTTT. Amino acid sequence: CASRVGGVRTDTQYF.

The V call is TRBV4-3, the J call TRBJ2-7; the match to TRBD2 covers 11 bases. This CDR3 comprises 15 residues. Germline assignment: CDR1 LGHNA and CDR2 YSLEER. V lost 0 bases to trimming and J lost 4 bases; unmatched junction nucleotides: 2. The DNA for the CDR3 is TGCGCCAGCAGCCAAGAAACTAGCGGGGGATACGAGCAGTACTTC. Its translation: CASSQETSGGYEQYF.

The rearrangement uses TRBV7-2 and TRBJ1-2, with D possibly matching TRBD1 (5 bases). The CDR3 length is 15 residues. Trimming took off 1 base at V and 8 bases at J, with 17 bases between the two ends. Germline V CDR1 and CDR2: SGHTA, FQGNSA. The CDR3 region has the DNA TGTGCCAGCAGCTTAGGGACAAGACAGCCACGGGGCTACACCTTC. Protein product: CASSLGTRQPRGYTF.

This chain connects TRBV4-1 to TRBJ2-7; TRBD1 might be the D (5 bases). The CDR3 totals 14 residues. With 0 bases removed from V and 3 bases from J, the gap between germline ends came to 9 bases. Germline CDR1 MGHRA, CDR2 YSYEKL. CDR3 sequence: CASSQEGRVYEQYF. The CDR3 nucleotides read TGCGCCAGCAGCCAAGAGGGCAGGGTCTACGAGCAGTACTTC.

This clone was found a few times. As DNA, the CDR3 is TGCGCCAGCAGCTTGGGGATGGCGGCTAGCACAGATACGCAGTATTTT. This sequence encodes CASSLGMAASTDTQYF. This chain joins TRBV5-1 and TRBJ2-3; D gene ambiguous. The CDR3 runs 16 residues. V was clipped by 0 bases and J by 0 bases, with 11 bases between them. The germline V gene encodes CDR1 SGHRS and CDR2 YFSETQ. Variable domain in full (rest from reference TRBV5-1 and TRBJ2-3): KAGVTQTPRYLIKTRGQQVTLSCSPISGHRSVSWYQQTPGQGLQFLFEYFSETQRNKGNFPGRFSGRQFSNSRSEMNVSTLELGDSALYLCASSLGMAASTDTQYFGPGTRLTVL.

This chain connects TRBV30 to TRBJ1-5; possibly TRBD1 for D (5 bases). V was shortened by 2 bases and J by 4 bases, with 9 bases between the two germline ends. The CDR3 length is 13 residues. Per germline, CDR1 GTSNPN and CDR2 SVGIG (reference sequence). CDR3 residues: CAWSPGLNQPQHF. DNA for the CDR3: TGTGCCTGGAGTCCAGGGTTGAATCAGCCCCAGCATTTT.

This sequence joins TRBV11-2 and TRBJ1-2, with D tentatively TRBD1 (5 bases). Germline loops: CDR1 SGHAT, CDR2 FQNNGV. The V gene lost 1 base and the J gene lost 4 bases, with 10 bases spanning the gap. This CDR3 has 14 residues. CDR3 residues: CASSLGGGSYGYTF. In DNA, the CDR3 is TGTGCCAGCAGCTTAGGGGGCGGCAGCTATGGCTACACCTTC. Combining the CDR3 with reference TRBV11-2 and TRBJ1-2 gives the whole variable domain EAGVAQSPRYKIIEKRQSVAFWCNPISGHATLYWYQQILGQGPKLLIQFQNNGVVDDSQLPKDRFSAERLKGVDSTLKIQPAKLEDSAVYLCASSLGGGSYGYTFGSGTRLTVV.

The CDR3 DNA reads as TGTGCCAGCAGCGGGACAGGGGCCGGGGAGCTGTTTTTT. Translation gives CASSGTGAGELFF. The genes are TRBV7-8 and TRBJ2-2, with 10 bases fitting TRBD1. Germline CDR1 is SGHVS and CDR2 is FQNEAQ. V lost 5 bases and J lost 6; bases outside the gene matches: 0. This CDR3 comprises 13 residues.

The chain has TRBV4-1 and TRBJ1-2, with D unresolved. V lost 4 bases and J lost 3, with 12 bases in between. The germline CDR1 and CDR2 sequences are MGHRA and YSYEKL. The CDR3 extends over 14 amino acids. CDR3 amino acids: CASSPIGVDYGYTF. The CDR3 nucleotides read TGCGCCAGCAGCCCCATCGGGGTCGACTATGGCTACACCTTC.

In this sample, this clone turned up once. The genes are TRBV7-9 and TRBJ2-7; D unresolved. This CDR3 region has 11 residues. Per germline, CDR1 SEHNR and CDR2 FQNEAQ (reference sequence). The CDR3 coding sequence is TGTTCCTCTGAGGATTCCTACGAGCAGTACTTC. Protein sequence: CSSEDSYEQYF.

V usage is TRBV28 and J usage is TRBJ2-1; D not resolved. In germline, CDR1 is MDHEN, CDR2 SYDVKM. The CDR3 contains 12 residues. V shed 5 bases and J shed 8 bases, with 10 bases lying between them. The CDR3: CASSTTSDEQFF. The CDR3 DNA reads as TGTGCCAGCAGTACAACAAGTGATGAGCAGTTCTTC.